The 21 T cell receptor beta chains reported below all come from one sample, sequenced in a study of blood T cell repertoires in COVID-19. TCRdb's copy holds only in-frame clones and misses some; the assay was immunoSEQ multiplex PCR. Here the sample spans around 200,000 clones, about nine tenths being singletons. The sample consisted of peripheral blood. Receptors originate from a man between 65 and 85 years old with active or convalescent COVID-19.

V usage is TRBV6-2 or TRBV6-3 and J usage is TRBJ1-2; no definite D call. Germline V lookup: CDR1 MNHEY, CDR2 SVGEGT. The V and J ends lost 5 bases and 4 bases respectively, with 8 bases between them. The CDR3 covers 12 residues. The CDR3 bases are TGTGCCAGCAGTACGGGATTCTATGGCTACACCTTC. It specifies CASSTGFYGYTF.

The genes are TRBV5-6 and TRBJ1-2; 7 bases are a match to TRBD1. In germline, CDR1 is SGHDT, CDR2 YYEEEE. The CDR3 spans 14 residues. V gave up 6 bases and J gave up 3 bases; unmatched junction bases: 8. CDR3 amino acids: CASMRNRGDYGYTF. In nucleotides, the CDR3 is TGTGCCAGCATGAGGAACAGGGGCGACTATGGCTACACCTTC. The full variable domain, with the rest looked up from reference TRBV5-6 and TRBJ1-2, is DAGVTQSPTHLIKTRGQQVTLRCSPKSGHDTVSWYQQALGQGPQFIFQYYEEEERQRGNFPDRFSGHQFPNYSSELNVNALLLGDSALYLCASMRNRGDYGYTFGSGTRLTVV.

The chain joins TRBV18 to TRBJ2-2; the match to TRBD1 covers 7 bases. This CDR3 is built from 14 residues. The J segment lost 4 bases and the V segment lost 1 base, leaving 0 bases of the junction unmatched. The germline CDR1 and CDR2 sequences are KGHSH and LQKENI. CDR3 bases: TGTGCCAGCTCACCACGGGACAGCACCGGGGAGCTGTTTTTT. Residues: CASSPRDSTGELFF.

The chain couples TRBV5-1 to TRBJ2-3; 9 nucleotides agree with TRBD1. This CDR3 is 17 amino acids long. Losses at the gene ends were 1 base for V and 4 bases for J; bases not matched to a gene: 10. CDR1 and CDR2 (germline): SGHRS, YFSETQ. DNA for the CDR3: TGCGCCAGCAGCTTGCAGGGGGGGACAGGGCTCGCAGATACGCAGTATTTT. Encoded protein: CASSLQGGTGLADTQYF.

The chain is built from TRBV5-1 and TRBJ1-2, with 8 nucleotides matching TRBD1. J was trimmed by 6 bases and V by 7 bases; bases with no gene match: 5. CDR3 size: 12 residues. The V gene's germline CDR1 is SGHRS and CDR2 YFSETQ. The CDR3 spells CASGRGPDGYTF. The CDR3 region has the DNA TGCGCCAGCGGCAGGGGGCCCGATGGCTACACCTTC.

The V call is TRBV5-1, the J call TRBJ1-4, with 11 bases fitting TRBD1. This CDR3 spans 13 amino acids. The V and J ends lost 4 bases and 8 bases, in that order; junction bases with no gene match: 1. CDR1 and CDR2 from the germline V gene are SGHRS and YFSETQ. The DNA for the CDR3 is TGCGCCAGCAGCCGGGACAGGGGGGAAAAACTGTTTTTT. Translation gives CASSRDRGEKLFF.

The chain combines TRBV27 with TRBJ1-2; D unresolved. The CDR3 is 13 amino acids. Germline V gives CDR1 MNHEY, CDR2 SMNVEV (reference sequence). Deletions cut 2 bases from V and 2 bases from J, with 6 bases between. The CDR3 coding sequence is TGTGCCAGCAGTTTAAGTCAGAACTATGGCTACACCTTC. Translating it yields CASSLSQNYGYTF.

CDR3 nucleotide sequence: TGTGCCAGCAGGCATGGGGCTAGAGAAACCCAGTACTTC. It is translated as CASRHGARETQYF. The rearrangement joins TRBV6-5 to TRBJ2-5, with D possibly matching TRBD1 (5 bases). V shed 6 bases and J shed 8 bases, with 16 bases lying between them. The CDR3 runs 13 residues. Per the germline V gene, CDR1 is MNHEY and CDR2 is SVGAGI.

J is TRBJ2-1 and V is TRBV14; no reliable D call. Germline CDR1 reads SGHDN; CDR2 reads FVKESK. The CDR3 runs to 16 residues. Trimming took off 4 bases at V and 0 bases at J, with 13 bases between the two ends. The CDR3 protein is CASSPPLAASYNEQFF. In DNA form, the CDR3 reads TGTGCCAGCAGCCCACCTCTGGCGGCCTCCTACAATGAGCAGTTCTTC.

This clone is a singleton in its sample. CDR3 residues: CASSPDGRGTEAFF. CDR3 DNA sequence: TGCGCCAGCAGCCCGGATGGGAGGGGAACTGAAGCTTTCTTT. The chain couples TRBV5-1 to TRBJ1-1, with D possibly TRBD1 on 5 matching bases. V was pared by 4 bases and J by 5 bases, with 15 bases between. The CDR3 covers 14 residues. CDR1 is SGHRS, CDR2 YFSETQ, per germline.

This clone occurred once. Distinct nucleotide sequences in the sample also encode this CDR3. This chain uses TRBV19 with TRBJ2-3; 10 nucleotides line up with TRBD2. From germline, CDR1 is LNHDA and CDR2 SQIVND (reference sequence). The CDR3 spans 17 residues. With V trimmed by 5 bases and J by 2 bases, 10 bases remained unmatched. CDR3 loop: CASSPPRTSGSTDTQYF. The CDR3 nucleotides read TGTGCCAGTAGTCCCCCCCGGACTAGCGGCTCCACAGATACGCAGTATTTT.

This chain's CDR3 is CASSPPASGRLHAYNEQFF. As DNA, the CDR3 is TGTGCCAGCTCACCACCGGCTAGCGGGAGGCTCCATGCCTACAATGAGCAGTTCTTC. This chain links TRBV18 with TRBJ2-1; TRBD2 matches 11 bases. Germline CDR1 is KGHSH and CDR2 is LQKENI. The CDR3 loop spans 19 amino acids. V shed 0 bases, J shed 2 bases, and the junction held 9 bases outside the gene matches.

J is TRBJ2-7 and V is TRBV27; no definite D call. CDR1 is MNHEY and CDR2 is SMNVEV in the germline V gene (reference sequence). This CDR3 is built from 16 residues. Trimming took off 6 bases at V and 3 bases at J, with 21 bases between the two ends. The CDR3 DNA is TGTGCCAGCAGCTACGCCCAGGCCGTCTCGCTCTACGAGCAGTACTTC. Its translation: CASSYAQAVSLYEQYF.

This clone appeared a single time. The V call is TRBV2, the J call TRBJ1-2; no reliable D call. The CDR3 covers 14 residues. Trimming shortened V by 7 bases and J by 8 bases, and 20 bases separated the two germline ends. Germline V gives CDR1 SNHLY, CDR2 FYNNEI. The CDR3 nucleotides read TGTGCCAGCAAGGTCTCAGACGGCCCTAGGGGCTACACCTTC. As protein: CASKVSDGPRGYTF. Complete variable domain (other parts from reference TRBV2 and TRBJ1-2): EPEVTQTPSHQVTQMGQEVILRCVPISNHLYFYWYRQILGQKVEFLVSFYNNEISEKSEIFDDQFSVERPDGSNFTLKIRSTKLEDSAMYFCASKVSDGPRGYTFGSGTRLTVV.

This chain joins TRBV5-4 and TRBJ2-1; D might be TRBD2 (6 bases). Germline loops: CDR1 SGHNT, CDR2 YYREEE (reference sequence). This CDR3 has 13 amino acids. V gave up 6 bases and J gave up 9 bases, with 16 bases separating them. CDR3 sequence (DNA): TGTGCCAGCACCAACGTCCTGGGGGGTGAGCAGTTCTTC. Translating gives CASTNVLGGEQFF.

The chain uses TRBV28 and TRBJ1-5; perhaps TRBD1 as D (6 bases). The V gene's germline CDR1 is MDHEN and CDR2 SYDVKM. This CDR3 has 18 residues. Trimming left V 2 bases short and J 7 bases short, with 24 bases between. CDR3 sequence reads: CASSLRITTSGALQPQHF. The CDR3 coding sequence is TGTGCCAGCAGTTTACGTATAACTACCTCAGGGGCTTTACAGCCCCAGCATTTT.

The chain has TRBV27 and TRBJ2-1; TRBD1 aligns across 8 bases. Germline CDR1 is MNHEY and CDR2 is SMNVEV (reference sequence). J gave up 6 bases and V 5 bases, and 21 bases lay outside the gene matches. This CDR3 has 19 residues. CDR3 nucleotides: TGTGCCAGCAGTCCCCCGGGGGTTATGGGAGTCACAGGGGGCAATGAGCAGTTCTTC. This codes for CASSPPGVMGVTGGNEQFF.

V and J are TRBV2 and TRBJ2-5; D remains unclear. V lost 5 bases and J 8 bases, leaving 6 bases between the germline ends. Germline-derived CDR1 and CDR2 are SNHLY and FYNNEI. The CDR3 contains 10 residues. CDR3 sequence reads: CASSYSTQYF. The CDR3 coding sequence is TGTGCCAGCAGTTACAGTACCCAGTACTTC.

The gene calls are TRBV4-3 and TRBJ1-1; D unresolved. Looked up from germline, CDR1 is LGHNA and CDR2 is YSLEER. This CDR3 comprises 16 residues. V dropped 0 bases and J dropped 3 bases, with 14 bases sitting between them. The DNA of the CDR3 is TGCGCCAGCAGCCAAGATTTCGCCGGAGCCTACACTGAAGCTTTCTTT. This encodes CASSQDFAGAYTEAFF.

This chain connects TRBV4-1 to TRBJ1-1; D call uncertain. Trimming removed 6 bases at V and 7 bases at J, with 18 bases between. CDR1 and CDR2 (germline): MGHRA, YSYEKL. This CDR3 comprises 14 residues. The CDR3 region has the DNA TGCGCCAGCAGACCCCGGAGGGTAGTGGATGAAGCTTTCTTT. Encoded protein: CASRPRRVVDEAFF.

This sequence joins TRBV28 and TRBJ1-2; perhaps TRBD1 as D (6 bases). CDR1 is MDHEN, CDR2 SYDVKM, per germline. CDR3 size: 14 residues. Trimming removed 5 bases from V and 2 bases from J, with 12 bases in between. CDR3 DNA: TGTGCCAGCAGTGCAGGGGCGGCGAACTATGGCTACACCTTC. This sequence encodes CASSAGAANYGYTF.